The TCR beta chain under discussion was sequenced for a study of technical replicates of blood from a handful of donors. Profiling relied on immunoSEQ multiplex PCR, and the TCRdb table lists in-frame clones only, not all of them. This table holds about 79,000 clones, 94% found once. Germline trimming cut 1 base from V and 2 bases from J; bases unmatched to any gene: 5. The CDR3 length is 16 residues. Germline assignment: CDR1 LGHNA and CDR2 YNFKEQ. The sequencing input was T cells isolated from PBMCs. V is TRBV4-2 and J is TRBJ2-5, with 9 bases identical to TRBD2. This TCR derives from a human donor in good health. CDR3 loop: CASSQVSGGTQETQYF. CDR3 DNA: TGTGCCAGCAGCCAAGTCAGCGGGGGGACACAAGAGACCCAGTACTTC.